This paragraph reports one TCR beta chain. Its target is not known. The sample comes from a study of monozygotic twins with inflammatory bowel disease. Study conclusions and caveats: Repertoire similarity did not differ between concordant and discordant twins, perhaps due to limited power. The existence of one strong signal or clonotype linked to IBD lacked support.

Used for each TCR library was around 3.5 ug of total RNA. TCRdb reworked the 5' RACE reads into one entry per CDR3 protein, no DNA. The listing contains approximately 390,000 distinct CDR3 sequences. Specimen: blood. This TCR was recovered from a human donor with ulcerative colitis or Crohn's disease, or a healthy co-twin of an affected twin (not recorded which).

The CDR3 sequence is CASSLPRERGTDTQYF. The chain is built from TRBV6-5 and TRBJ2-3; checking the TCRdb D call of TRBD1 is not possible without DNA. CDR3 length: 16 residues. The V gene's germline CDR1 is MNHEY and CDR2 SVGAGI.